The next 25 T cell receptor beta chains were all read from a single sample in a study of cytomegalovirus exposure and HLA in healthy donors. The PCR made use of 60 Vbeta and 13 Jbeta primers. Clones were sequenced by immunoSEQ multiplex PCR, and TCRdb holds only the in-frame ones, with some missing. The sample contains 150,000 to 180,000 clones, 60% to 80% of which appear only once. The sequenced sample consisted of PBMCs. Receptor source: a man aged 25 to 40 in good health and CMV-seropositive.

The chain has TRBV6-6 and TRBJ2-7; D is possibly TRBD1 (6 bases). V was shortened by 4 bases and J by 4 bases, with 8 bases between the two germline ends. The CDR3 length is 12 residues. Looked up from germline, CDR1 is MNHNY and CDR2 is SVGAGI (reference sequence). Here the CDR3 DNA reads TGTGCCAGCAGTTTAGGGGGTTACGAGCAGTACTTC. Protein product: CASSLGGYEQYF.

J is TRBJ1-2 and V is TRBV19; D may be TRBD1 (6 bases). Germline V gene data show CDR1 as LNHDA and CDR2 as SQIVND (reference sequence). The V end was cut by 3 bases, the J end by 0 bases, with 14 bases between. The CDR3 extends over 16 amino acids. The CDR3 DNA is TGTGCCAGTAGTATTGGCCGGACAGACCCTAACTATGGCTACACCTTC. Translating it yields CASSIGRTDPNYGYTF.

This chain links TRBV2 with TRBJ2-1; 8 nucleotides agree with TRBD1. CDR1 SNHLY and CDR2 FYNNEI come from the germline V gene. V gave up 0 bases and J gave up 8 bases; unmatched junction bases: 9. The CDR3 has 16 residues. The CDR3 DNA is TGTGCCAGCAGTGAAGCGCTTGGACAGGGCCGGCATGAGCAGTTCTTC. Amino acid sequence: CASSEALGQGRHEQFF. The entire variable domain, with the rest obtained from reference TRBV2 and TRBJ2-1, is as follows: EPEVTQTPSHQVTQMGQEVILRCVPISNHLYFYWYRQILGQKVEFLVSFYNNEISEKSEIFDDQFSVERPDGSNFTLKIRSTKLEDSAMYFCASSEALGQGRHEQFFGPGTRLTVL.

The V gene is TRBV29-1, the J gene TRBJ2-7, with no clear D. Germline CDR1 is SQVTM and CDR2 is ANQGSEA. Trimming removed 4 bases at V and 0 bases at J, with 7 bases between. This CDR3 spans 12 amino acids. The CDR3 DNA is TGCAGCGTTGGTGAGAGCTCCTACGAGCAGTACTTC. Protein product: CSVGESSYEQYF.

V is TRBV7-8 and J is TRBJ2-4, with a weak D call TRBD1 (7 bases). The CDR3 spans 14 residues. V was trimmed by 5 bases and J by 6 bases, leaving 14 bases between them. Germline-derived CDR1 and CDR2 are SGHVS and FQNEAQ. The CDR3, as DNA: TGTGCCAGCAGCGATGGGACAGCGGGAAACATTCAGTACTTC. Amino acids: CASSDGTAGNIQYF.

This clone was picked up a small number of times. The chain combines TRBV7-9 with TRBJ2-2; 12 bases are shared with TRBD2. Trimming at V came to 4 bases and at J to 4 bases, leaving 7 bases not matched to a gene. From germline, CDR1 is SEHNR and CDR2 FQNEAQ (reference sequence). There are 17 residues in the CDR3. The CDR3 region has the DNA TGTGCCAGCAGCTCCCCCGGGACTAGCGGGTTCACCGGGGAGCTGTTTTTT. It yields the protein CASSSPGTSGFTGELFF.

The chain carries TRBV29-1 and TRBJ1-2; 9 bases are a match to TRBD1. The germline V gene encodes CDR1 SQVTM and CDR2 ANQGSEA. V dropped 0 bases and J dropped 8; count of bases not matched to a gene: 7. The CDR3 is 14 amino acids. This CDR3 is CSVEESRTGDGYTF. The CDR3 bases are TGCAGCGTTGAAGAGAGTCGGACAGGGGACGGCTACACCTTC.

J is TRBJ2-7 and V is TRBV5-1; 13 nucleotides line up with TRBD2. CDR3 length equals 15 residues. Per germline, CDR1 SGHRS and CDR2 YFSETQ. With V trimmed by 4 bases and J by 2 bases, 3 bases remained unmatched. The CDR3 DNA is TGCGCCAGCAGCCTGACTAGCGGGAGGACCTACGAGCAGTACTTC. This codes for CASSLTSGRTYEQYF. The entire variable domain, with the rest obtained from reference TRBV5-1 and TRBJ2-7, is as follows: KAGVTQTPRYLIKTRGQQVTLSCSPISGHRSVSWYQQTPGQGLQFLFEYFSETQRNKGNFPGRFSGRQFSNSRSEMNVSTLELGDSALYLCASSLTSGRTYEQYFGPGTRLTVT.

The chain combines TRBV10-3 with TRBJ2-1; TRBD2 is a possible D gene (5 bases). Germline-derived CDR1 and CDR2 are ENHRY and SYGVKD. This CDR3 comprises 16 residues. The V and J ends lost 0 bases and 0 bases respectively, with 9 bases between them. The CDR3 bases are TGTGCCATCAGTGAGTCCGCGGGCAGCTCCTACAATGAGCAGTTCTTC. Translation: CAISESAGSSYNEQFF.

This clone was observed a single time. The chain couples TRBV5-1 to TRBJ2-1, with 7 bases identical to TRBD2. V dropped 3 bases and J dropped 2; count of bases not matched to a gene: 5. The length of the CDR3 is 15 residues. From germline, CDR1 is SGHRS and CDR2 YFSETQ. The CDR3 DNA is TGCGCCAGCAGCTCGGCAGGGACTACCTACAATGAGCAGTTCTTC. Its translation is CASSSAGTTYNEQFF. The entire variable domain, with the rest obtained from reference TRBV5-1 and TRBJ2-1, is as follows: KAGVTQTPRYLIKTRGQQVTLSCSPISGHRSVSWYQQTPGQGLQFLFEYFSETQRNKGNFPGRFSGRQFSNSRSEMNVSTLELGDSALYLCASSSAGTTYNEQFFGPGTRLTVL.

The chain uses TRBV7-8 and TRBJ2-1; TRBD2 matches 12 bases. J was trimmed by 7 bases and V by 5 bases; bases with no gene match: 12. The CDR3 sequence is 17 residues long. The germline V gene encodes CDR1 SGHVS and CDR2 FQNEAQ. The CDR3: CASSTRLAGDIRNEQFF. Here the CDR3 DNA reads TGTGCCAGCAGCACCCGACTAGCGGGGGACATTAGGAATGAGCAGTTCTTC.

CDR3 nucleotides: TGTGCCACCAAAGACAGGGGGCGTCCCTACGAGCAGTACTTC. It translates to CATKDRGRPYEQYF. This chain links TRBV6-1 with TRBJ2-7, with 10 nucleotides matching TRBD1. The germline V gene has CDR1 MNHNS and CDR2 SASEGT. V dropped 10 bases and J dropped 2; count of bases not matched to a gene: 8. There are 14 residues in the CDR3.

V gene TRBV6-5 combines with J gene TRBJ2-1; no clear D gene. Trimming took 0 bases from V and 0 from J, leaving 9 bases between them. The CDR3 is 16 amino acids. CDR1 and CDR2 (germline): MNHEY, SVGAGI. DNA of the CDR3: TGTGCCAGCAGTTACTCTGAAGAGAGCTCCTACAATGAGCAGTTCTTC. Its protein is CASSYSEESSYNEQFF.

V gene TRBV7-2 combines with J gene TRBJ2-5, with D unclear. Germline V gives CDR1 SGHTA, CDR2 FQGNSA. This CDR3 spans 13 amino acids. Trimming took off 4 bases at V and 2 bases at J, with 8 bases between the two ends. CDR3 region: CASSSTRQETQYF. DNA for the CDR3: TGTGCCAGCAGCTCGACAAGACAAGAGACCCAGTACTTC.

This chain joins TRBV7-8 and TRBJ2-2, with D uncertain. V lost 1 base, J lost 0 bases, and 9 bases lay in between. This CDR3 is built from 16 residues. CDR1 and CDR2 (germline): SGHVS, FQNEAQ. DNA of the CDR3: TGTGCCAGCAGCTTAGTTTTACGGGCGAACACCGGGGAGCTGTTTTTT. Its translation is CASSLVLRANTGELFF. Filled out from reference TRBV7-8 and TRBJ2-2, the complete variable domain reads GAGVSQSPRYKVAKRGQDVALRCDPISGHVSLFWYQQALGQGPEFLTYFQNEAQLDKSGLPSDRFFAERPEGSVSTLKIQRTQQEDSAVYLCASSLVLRANTGELFFGEGSRLTVL.

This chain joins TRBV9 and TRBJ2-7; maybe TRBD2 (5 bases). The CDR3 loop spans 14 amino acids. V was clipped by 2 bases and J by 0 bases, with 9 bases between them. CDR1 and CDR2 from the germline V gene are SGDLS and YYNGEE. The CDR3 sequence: CASSVGGYSYEQYF. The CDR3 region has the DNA TGTGCCAGCAGCGTCGGCGGGTACTCCTACGAGCAGTACTTC. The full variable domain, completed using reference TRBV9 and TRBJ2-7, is DSGVTQTPKHLITATGQRVTLRCSPRSGDLSVYWYQQSLDQGLQFLIQYYNGEERAKGNILERFSAQQFPDLHSELNLSSLELGDSALYFCASSVGGYSYEQYFGPGTRLTVT.

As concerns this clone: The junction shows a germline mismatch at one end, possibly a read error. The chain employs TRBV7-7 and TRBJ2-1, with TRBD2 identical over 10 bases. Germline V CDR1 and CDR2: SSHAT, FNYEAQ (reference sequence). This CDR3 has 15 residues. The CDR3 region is CASSSGRAPSNEQFF. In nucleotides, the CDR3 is TGTGCTAGCAGCAGCGGGAGGGCCCCTTCCAATGAGCAGTTCTTC.

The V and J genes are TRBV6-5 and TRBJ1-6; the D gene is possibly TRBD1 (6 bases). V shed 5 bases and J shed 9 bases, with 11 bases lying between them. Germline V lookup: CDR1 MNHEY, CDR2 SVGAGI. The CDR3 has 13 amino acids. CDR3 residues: CASSINRASPLHF. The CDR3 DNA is TGTGCCAGCAGTATTAACAGGGCTTCACCCCTCCACTTT.

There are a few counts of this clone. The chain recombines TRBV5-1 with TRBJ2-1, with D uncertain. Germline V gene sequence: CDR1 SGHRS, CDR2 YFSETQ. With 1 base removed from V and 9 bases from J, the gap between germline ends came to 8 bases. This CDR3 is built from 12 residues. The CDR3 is CASSLPGPEQFF. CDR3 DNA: TGCGCCAGCAGCTTGCCAGGTCCTGAGCAGTTCTTC.

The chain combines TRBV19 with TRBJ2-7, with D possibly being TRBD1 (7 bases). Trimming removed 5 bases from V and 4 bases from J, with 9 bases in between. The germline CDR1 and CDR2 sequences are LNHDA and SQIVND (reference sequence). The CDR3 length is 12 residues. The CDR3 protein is CASSAGGYEQYF. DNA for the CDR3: TGTGCCAGTAGTGCAGGGGGGTACGAGCAGTACTTC.

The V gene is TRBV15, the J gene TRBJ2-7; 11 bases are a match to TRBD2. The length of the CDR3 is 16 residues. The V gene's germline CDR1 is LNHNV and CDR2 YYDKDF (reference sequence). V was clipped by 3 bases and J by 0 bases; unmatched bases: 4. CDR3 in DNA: TGTGCCACCAGCAGCCGACTAGCGGGGTTCTCCTACGAGCAGTACTTC. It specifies CATSSRLAGFSYEQYF.

DNA for the CDR3: TGCAGCGCCGAGGGGGTGTTCGCGGGGGCCCAGTACTTC. Translated, it gives CSAEGVFAGAQYF. V usage is TRBV29-1 and J usage is TRBJ2-5; D might be TRBD2 (7 bases). Trimming removed 7 bases at V and 9 bases at J, with 21 bases between. This CDR3 spans 13 amino acids. Germline values: CDR1 SQVTM, CDR2 ANQGSEA.

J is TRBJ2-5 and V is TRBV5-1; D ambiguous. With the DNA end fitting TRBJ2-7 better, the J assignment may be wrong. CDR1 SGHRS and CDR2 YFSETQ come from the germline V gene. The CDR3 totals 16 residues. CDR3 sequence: CASSASGSSETYEQYF. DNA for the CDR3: TGCGCCAGCAGCGCCTCCGGGTCCTCCGAAACCTACGAGCAGTACTTC.

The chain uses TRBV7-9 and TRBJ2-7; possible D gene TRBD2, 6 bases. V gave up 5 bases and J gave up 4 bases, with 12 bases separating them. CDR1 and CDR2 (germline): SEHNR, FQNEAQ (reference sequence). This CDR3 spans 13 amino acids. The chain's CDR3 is CASSPPGVYEQYF. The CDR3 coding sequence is TGTGCCAGCAGCCCGCCGGGGGTTTACGAGCAGTACTTC.

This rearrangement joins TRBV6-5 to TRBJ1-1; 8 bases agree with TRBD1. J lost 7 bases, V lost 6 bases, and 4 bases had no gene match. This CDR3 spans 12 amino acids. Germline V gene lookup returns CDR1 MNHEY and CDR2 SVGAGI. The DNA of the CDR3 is TGTGCCAGCAGGCAGGGGGCAGGTGAAGCTTTCTTT. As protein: CASRQGAGEAFF.